What follows are 9 T cell receptor beta chains derived from one specimen sequenced in a study of chemoradiotherapy in HPV16-positive cancers. Sequenced by immunoSEQ multiplex PCR; TCRdb stores in-frame clones only, minus some. The sample contains around 19,000 clones, roughly nine tenths of which appear only once. Sequences were derived from blood, sampled from a patient who underwent chemoradiotherapy. These receptors all stem from a human donor with HPV-associated anogenital cancer.

V and J are TRBV30 and TRBJ1-5; D is possibly TRBD1 (6 bases). V dropped 3 bases and J dropped 2 bases, with 14 bases sitting between them. CDR1 is GTSNPN and CDR2 is SVGIG in the germline V gene (reference sequence). This CDR3 comprises 15 residues. The CDR3 sequence: CAWRQQGVGNQPQHF. The CDR3 DNA reads as TGTGCCTGGAGGCAACAGGGCGTCGGCAATCAGCCCCAGCATTTT.

The genes are TRBV7-9 and TRBJ2-7; D is ambiguous. Germline CDR1 and CDR2: SEHNR and FQNEAQ (reference sequence). V lost 1 base and J 6 bases, leaving 7 bases between the germline ends. This CDR3 has 12 amino acids. The CDR3 loop reads CASSLVVTEQYV. CDR3 sequence (DNA): TGTGCCAGCAGCTTAGTAGTAACCGAGCAGTACGTC.

The V and J genes are TRBV10-2 and TRBJ1-1, with D perhaps TRBD1 (6 bases). The CDR3 covers 13 residues. V was cut by 4 bases and J by 9 bases, with 15 bases left in between. Germline lookup yields CDR1 WSHSY and CDR2 SAAADI. The CDR3: CASSAEGVRKAFF. The CDR3 nucleotides read TGCGCCAGCAGTGCGGAGGGGGTTCGAAAAGCTTTCTTT.

This chain uses TRBV19 with TRBJ1-2, with D possibly being TRBD1 (6 bases). CDR3 size: 13 residues. Germline CDR1 is LNHDA and CDR2 is SQIVND (reference sequence). V lost 4 bases, J lost 2 bases, and 8 bases lay in between. CDR3 in DNA: TGTGCCAGTAGTAGAGACAGGAACTATGGCTACACCTTC. It is translated as CASSRDRNYGYTF.

V and J are TRBV7-2 and TRBJ2-2; D uncertain. Germline V lookup: CDR1 SGHTA, CDR2 FQGNSA. The CDR3 spans 13 residues. V was trimmed by 11 bases and J by 4 bases, leaving 14 bases between them. CDR3 loop: CAGPVQRTGELFF. The CDR3 bases are TGTGCCGGCCCGGTGCAGCGCACCGGGGAGCTGTTTTTT. Combining the CDR3 with reference TRBV7-2 and TRBJ2-2 gives the whole variable domain GAGVSQSPSNKVTEKGKDVELRCDPISGHTALYWYRQSLGQGLEFLIYFQGNSAPDKSGLPSDRFSAERTGGSVSTLTIQRTQQEDSAVYLCAGPVQRTGELFFGEGSRLTVL.

This sequence joins TRBV9 and TRBJ2-2, with D perhaps matching TRBD1 or TRBD2 (6 bases each). Trimming removed 4 bases from V and 1 base from J, with 8 bases in between. Germline V gene data show CDR1 as SGDLS and CDR2 as YYNGEE. The CDR3 spans 14 residues. For the CDR3, the DNA is TGTGCCAGCAGCAGGGGGGTGAACACCGGGGAGCTGTTTTTT. Its protein is CASSRGVNTGELFF.

This chain uses TRBV6-5 with TRBJ1-2, with 10 bases fitting TRBD1. The CDR3 contains 15 residues. The V segment lost 6 bases and the J segment 4 bases; nucleotides outside the gene matches: 8. Per germline, CDR1 MNHEY and CDR2 SVGAGI. The CDR3 is CASRSTGGAGYGYTF. The DNA of the CDR3 is TGTGCCAGCAGATCGACAGGGGGCGCCGGCTATGGCTACACCTTC.

In DNA form, the CDR3 reads TGCAGCGTTTCTAAGAGCGGGATCCGCACAGATACGCAGTATTTT. Translated, it gives CSVSKSGIRTDTQYF. The rearrangement uses TRBV29-1 and TRBJ2-3; 7 bases are a match to TRBD2. Germline V CDR1 and CDR2: SQVTM, ANQGSEA. The CDR3 length is 15 residues. V lost 5 bases and J lost 1; bases outside the gene matches: 9.

The V call is TRBV7-8, the J call TRBJ2-5, with TRBD2 identical over 10 bases. The CDR3 has 19 residues. J lost 1 base, V lost 2 bases, and 13 bases had no gene match. Germline V gene sequence: CDR1 SGHVS, CDR2 FQNEAQ. The CDR3 region has the DNA TGTGCCAGCAGCTTACTACCGGGACTAGCGCGAACGAGCCAAGAGACCCAGTACTTC. Translated, it gives CASSLLPGLARTSQETQYF. Variable domain in full (rest from reference TRBV7-8 and TRBJ2-5): GAGVSQSPRYKVAKRGQDVALRCDPISGHVSLFWYQQALGQGPEFLTYFQNEAQLDKSGLPSDRFFAERPEGSVSTLKIQRTQQEDSAVYLCASSLLPGLARTSQETQYFGPGTRLLVL.